This T cell receptor (beta chain) was identified in a study of human T cells and chemical hapten exposure. TCRdb recomputed calls from the RACE reads with MiXCR, one row per CDR3 protein. The sample has around 130,000 distinct CDR3 sequences; 8.5% to 9.5% are singletons. This clonotype occurred a few times. Germline V gene sequence: CDR1 KGHSH, CDR2 LQKENI. With 2 bases removed from V and 0 bases from J, the gap between germline ends came to 10 bases. CDR3 length equals 16 residues. Indicated time point: healthy volunteer bleed at 2 weeks. From whole blood left unfractionated, total RNA was extracted. The rearrangement joins TRBV18 to TRBJ1-4; possible D gene TRBD1, 5 bases. Sequencing was carried out using whole blood. This TCR was recovered from a male donor in good health. Some clones in this sample may be carry-over from other donors' samples. The CDR3 DNA follows: TGTGCCAGCTCACCATTTGGACATTCAACTAATGAAAAACTGTTTTTT. Translated, it gives CASSPFGHSTNEKLFF.